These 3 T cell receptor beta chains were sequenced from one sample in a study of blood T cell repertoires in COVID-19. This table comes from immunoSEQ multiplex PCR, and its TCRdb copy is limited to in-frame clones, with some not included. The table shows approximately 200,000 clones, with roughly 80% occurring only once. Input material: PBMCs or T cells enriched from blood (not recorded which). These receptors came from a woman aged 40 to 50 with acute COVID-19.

DNA of the CDR3: TGTGCCAGCAGCGCCAGCGGGAGGGCCGGGGGGGAGACCCAGTACTTC. It translates to CASSASGRAGGETQYF. This sequence joins TRBV5-6 and TRBJ2-5; 10 positions match TRBD2. The CDR3 runs 16 residues. Trimming at V came to 4 bases and at J to 5 bases, leaving 11 bases not matched to a gene. Germline V lookup: CDR1 SGHDT, CDR2 YYEEEE.

The CDR3 coding sequence is TGTGCCAGCACTCCCTCCCGGGCAGGGGATGAAAAACTGTTTTTT. Its translation: CASTPSRAGDEKLFF. V and J are TRBV28 and TRBJ1-4, with D perhaps matching TRBD1 (6 bases). V was cut by 7 bases and J by 6 bases, with 18 bases left in between. Germline V lookup: CDR1 MDHEN, CDR2 SYDVKM. This CDR3 contains 15 residues.

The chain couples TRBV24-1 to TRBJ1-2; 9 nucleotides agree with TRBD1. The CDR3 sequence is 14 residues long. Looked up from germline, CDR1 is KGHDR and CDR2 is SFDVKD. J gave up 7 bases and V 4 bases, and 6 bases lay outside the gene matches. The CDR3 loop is CATSEAGTGSGYTF. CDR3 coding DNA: TGTGCCACCAGTGAGGCCGGGACAGGGAGTGGCTACACCTTC.